This TCR beta chain was retrieved from a study of control samples from healthy donors and cancer patients. Germline V CDR1 and CDR2: GTSNPN, SVGIG (reference sequence). There are 15 residues in the CDR3. V lost 4 bases and J 0 bases, leaving 13 bases between the germline ends. The method was immunoSEQ multiplex PCR; TCRdb's version includes in-frame clones alone and lacks a portion of them. The repertoire holds approximately 90,000 clones, around nine tenths seen once, with 20% to 25% in the top ten. Sequencing was carried out using blood. The chain links TRBV30 to TRBJ2-1; TRBD2 might be the D (6 bases). The TCR sequence derives from a man aged 30 to 39 in good health. CDR3 bases: TGTGCCTGGACTATGGGACTGAGCTCCTACAATGAGCAGTTCTTC. The encoded protein is CAWTMGLSSYNEQFF.